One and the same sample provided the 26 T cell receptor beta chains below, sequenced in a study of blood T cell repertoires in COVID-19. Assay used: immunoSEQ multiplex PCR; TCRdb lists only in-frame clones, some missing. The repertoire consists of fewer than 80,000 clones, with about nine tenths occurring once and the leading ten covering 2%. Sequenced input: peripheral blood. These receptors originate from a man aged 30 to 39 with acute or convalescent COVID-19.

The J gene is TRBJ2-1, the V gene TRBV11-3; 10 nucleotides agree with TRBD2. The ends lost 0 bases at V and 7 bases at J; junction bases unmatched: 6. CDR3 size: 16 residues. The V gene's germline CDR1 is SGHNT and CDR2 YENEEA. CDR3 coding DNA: TGTGCCAGCAGCTTAGAAGGTAGCGGGGGGCAAAATGAGCAGTTCTTC. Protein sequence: CASSLEGSGGQNEQFF. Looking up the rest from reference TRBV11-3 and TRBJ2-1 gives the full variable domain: EAGVVQSPRYKIIEKKQPVAFWCNPISGHNTLYWYLQNLGQGPELLIRYENEEAVDDSQLPKDRFSAERLKGVDSTLKIQPAELGDSAVYLCASSLEGSGGQNEQFFGPGTRLTVL.

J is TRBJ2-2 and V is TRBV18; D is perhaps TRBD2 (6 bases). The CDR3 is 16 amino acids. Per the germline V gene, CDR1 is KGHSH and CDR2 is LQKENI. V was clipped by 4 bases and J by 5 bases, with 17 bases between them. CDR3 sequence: CASSLLRGRSTGELFF. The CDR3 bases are TGTGCCAGCTCACTGCTTCGGGGGAGGAGTACCGGGGAGCTGTTTTTT.

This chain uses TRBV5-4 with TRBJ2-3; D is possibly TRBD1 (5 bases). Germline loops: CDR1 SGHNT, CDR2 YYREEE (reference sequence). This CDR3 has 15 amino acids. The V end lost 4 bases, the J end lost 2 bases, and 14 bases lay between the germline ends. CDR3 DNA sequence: TGTGCCAGCAGCCGCGCGGACACATACACAGATACGCAGTATTTT. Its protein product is CASSRADTYTDTQYF.

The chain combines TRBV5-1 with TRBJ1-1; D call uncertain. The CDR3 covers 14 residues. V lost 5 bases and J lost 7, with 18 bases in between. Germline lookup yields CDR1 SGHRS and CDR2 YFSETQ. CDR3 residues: CASREGLEVSEAFF. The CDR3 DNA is TGCGCCAGCAGGGAGGGCCTTGAAGTAAGTGAAGCTTTCTTT.

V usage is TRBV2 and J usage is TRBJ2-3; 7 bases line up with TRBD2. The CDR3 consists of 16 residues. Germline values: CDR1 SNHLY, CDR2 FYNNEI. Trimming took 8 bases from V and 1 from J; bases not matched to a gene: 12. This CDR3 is CASAYLAALRTDTQYF. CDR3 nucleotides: TGTGCCAGCGCTTATCTAGCGGCACTCCGCACAGATACGCAGTATTTT. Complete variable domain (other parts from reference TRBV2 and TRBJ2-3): EPEVTQTPSHQVTQMGQEVILRCVPISNHLYFYWYRQILGQKVEFLVSFYNNEISEKSEIFDDQFSVERPDGSNFTLKIRSTKLEDSAMYFCASAYLAALRTDTQYFGPGTRLTVL.

CDR3 sequence reads: CASRFDREETQYF. Here the CDR3 DNA reads TGTGCCAGCAGATTCGACAGGGAAGAGACCCAGTACTTC. The rearrangement uses TRBV5-6 and TRBJ2-5, with 7 bases aligning to TRBD1. CDR1 is SGHDT and CDR2 is YYEEEE in the germline V gene. V was pared by 5 bases and J by 3 bases, with 4 bases of the junction left unmatched. The CDR3 spans 13 residues.

CDR3 in DNA: TGTGCCAGCAGTACCGTCGGGACAGGCTATGGCTACACCTTC. Its protein product is CASSTVGTGYGYTF. The chain couples TRBV3-1 (or the pseudogene TRBV3-2) to TRBJ1-2; 8 bases line up with TRBD1. The CDR3 runs 14 residues. Germline V gene sequence: CDR1 LGHDT, CDR2 YNNKEL (reference sequence). J gave up 4 bases and V 6 bases, and 7 bases lay outside the gene matches.

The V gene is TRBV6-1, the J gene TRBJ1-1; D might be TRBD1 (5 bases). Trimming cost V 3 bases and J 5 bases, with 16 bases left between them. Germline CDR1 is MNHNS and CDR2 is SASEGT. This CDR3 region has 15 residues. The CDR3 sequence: CASSEYLGVGTEAFF. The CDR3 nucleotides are TGTGCCAGCAGTGAGTACTTAGGGGTTGGGACTGAAGCTTTCTTT.

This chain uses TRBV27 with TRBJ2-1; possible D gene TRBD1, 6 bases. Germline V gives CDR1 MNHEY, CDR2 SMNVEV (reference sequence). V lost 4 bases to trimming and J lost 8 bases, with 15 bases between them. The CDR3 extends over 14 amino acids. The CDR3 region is CASSSRGPLDEQFF. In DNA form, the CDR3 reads TGTGCCAGCAGTTCCAGGGGACCCCTAGATGAGCAGTTCTTC.

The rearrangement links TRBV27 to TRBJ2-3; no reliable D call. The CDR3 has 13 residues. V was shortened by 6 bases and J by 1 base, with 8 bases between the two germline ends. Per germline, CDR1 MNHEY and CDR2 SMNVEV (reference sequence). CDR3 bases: TGTGCCAGCAGCCTCCTCCGCACAGATACGCAGTATTTT. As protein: CASSLLRTDTQYF.

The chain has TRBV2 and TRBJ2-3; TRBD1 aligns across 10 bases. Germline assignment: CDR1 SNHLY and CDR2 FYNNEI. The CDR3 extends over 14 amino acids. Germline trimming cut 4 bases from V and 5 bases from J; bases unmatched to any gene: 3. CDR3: CASSVDRGGDTQYF. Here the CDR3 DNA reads TGTGCCAGCAGTGTGGACAGGGGGGGAGATACGCAGTATTTT.

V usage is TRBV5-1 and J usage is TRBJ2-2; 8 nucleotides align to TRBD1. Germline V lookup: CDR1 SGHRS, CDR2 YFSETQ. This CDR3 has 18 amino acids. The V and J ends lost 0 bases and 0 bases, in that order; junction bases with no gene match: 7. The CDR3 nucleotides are TGCGCCAGCAGCTTGGCCCCGACAGGGGCCTCGAACACCGGGGAGCTGTTTTTT. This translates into CASSLAPTGASNTGELFF.

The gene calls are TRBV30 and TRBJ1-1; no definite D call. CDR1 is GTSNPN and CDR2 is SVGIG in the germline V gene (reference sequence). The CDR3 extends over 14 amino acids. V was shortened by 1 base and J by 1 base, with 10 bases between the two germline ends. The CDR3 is CAWSAHSRNTEAFF. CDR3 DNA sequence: TGTGCCTGGAGTGCCCACAGTCGGAACACTGAAGCTTTCTTT.

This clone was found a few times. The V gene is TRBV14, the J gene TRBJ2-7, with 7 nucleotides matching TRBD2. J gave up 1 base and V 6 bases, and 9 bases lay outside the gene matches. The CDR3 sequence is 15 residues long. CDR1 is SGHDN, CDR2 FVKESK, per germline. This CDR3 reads CASSAAGQMSYEQYV. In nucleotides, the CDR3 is TGTGCCAGCAGTGCAGCGGGGCAAATGTCCTACGAGCAGTACGTC.

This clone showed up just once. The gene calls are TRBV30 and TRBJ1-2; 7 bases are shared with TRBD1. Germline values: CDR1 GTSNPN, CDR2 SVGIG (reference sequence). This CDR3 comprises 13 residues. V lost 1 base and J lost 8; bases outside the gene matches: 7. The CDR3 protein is CAWSANRGSGYTF. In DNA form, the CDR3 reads TGTGCCTGGAGTGCAAACAGGGGAAGCGGCTACACCTTC.

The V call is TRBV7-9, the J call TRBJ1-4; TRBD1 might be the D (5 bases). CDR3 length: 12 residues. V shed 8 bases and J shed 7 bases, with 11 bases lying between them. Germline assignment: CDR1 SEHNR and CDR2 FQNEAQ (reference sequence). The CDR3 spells CASQGGSEKLFF. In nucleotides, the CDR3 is TGTGCCAGCCAGGGAGGAAGTGAAAAACTGTTTTTT. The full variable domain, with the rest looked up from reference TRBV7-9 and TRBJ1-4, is DTGVSQNPRHKITKRGQNVTFRCDPISEHNRLYWYRQTLGQGPEFLTYFQNEAQLEKSRLLSDRFSAERPKGSFSTLEIQRTEQGDSAMYLCASQGGSEKLFFGSGTQLSVL.

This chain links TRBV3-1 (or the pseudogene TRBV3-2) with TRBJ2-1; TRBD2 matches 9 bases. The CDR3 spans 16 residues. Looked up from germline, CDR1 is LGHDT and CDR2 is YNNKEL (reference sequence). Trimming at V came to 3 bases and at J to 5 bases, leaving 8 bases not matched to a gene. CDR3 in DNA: TGTGCCAGCAGCCAGGTCCTGACTAGCGGAGACAATGAGCAGTTCTTC. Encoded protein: CASSQVLTSGDNEQFF.

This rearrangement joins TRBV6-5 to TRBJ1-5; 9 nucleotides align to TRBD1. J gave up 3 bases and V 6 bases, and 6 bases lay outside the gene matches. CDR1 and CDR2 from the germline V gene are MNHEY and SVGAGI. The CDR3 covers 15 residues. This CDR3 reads CASSNRGLDNQPQHF. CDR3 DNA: TGTGCCAGCAGCAACAGGGGGCTGGACAATCAGCCCCAGCATTTT.

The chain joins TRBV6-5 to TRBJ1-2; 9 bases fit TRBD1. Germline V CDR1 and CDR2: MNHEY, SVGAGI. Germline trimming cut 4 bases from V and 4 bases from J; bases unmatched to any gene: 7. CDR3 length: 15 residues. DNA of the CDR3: TGTGCCAGCAGTTTGGGACAGGGTGGGGGCTATGGCTACACCTTC. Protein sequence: CASSLGQGGGYGYTF.

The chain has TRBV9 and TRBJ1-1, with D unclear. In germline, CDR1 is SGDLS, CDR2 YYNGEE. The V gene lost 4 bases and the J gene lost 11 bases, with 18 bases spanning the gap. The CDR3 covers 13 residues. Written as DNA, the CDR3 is TGTGCCAGCAGCCCCTTGGGAGGCCACGGGGCTTTCTTT. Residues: CASSPLGGHGAFF.

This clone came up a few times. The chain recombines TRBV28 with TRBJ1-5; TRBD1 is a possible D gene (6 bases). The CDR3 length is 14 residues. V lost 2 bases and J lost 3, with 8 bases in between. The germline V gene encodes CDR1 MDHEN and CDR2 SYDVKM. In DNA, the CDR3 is TGTGCCAGCAGTTTAAACAGGGACAATCAGCCCCAGCATTTT. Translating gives CASSLNRDNQPQHF.

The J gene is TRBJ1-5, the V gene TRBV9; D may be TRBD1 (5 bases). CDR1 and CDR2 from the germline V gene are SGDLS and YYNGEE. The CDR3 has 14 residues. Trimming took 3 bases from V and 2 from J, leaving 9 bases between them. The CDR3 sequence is CASSEGVGNQPQHF. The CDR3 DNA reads TGTGCCAGCAGCGAAGGGGTGGGCAATCAGCCCCAGCATTTT.

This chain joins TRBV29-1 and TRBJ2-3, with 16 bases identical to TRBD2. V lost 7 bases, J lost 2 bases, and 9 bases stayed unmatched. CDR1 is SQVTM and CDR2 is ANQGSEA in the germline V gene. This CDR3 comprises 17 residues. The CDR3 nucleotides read TGCAGCGCCGCGGGACTAGCGGGGGGGCCAAACACAGATACGCAGTATTTT. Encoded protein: CSAAGLAGGPNTDTQYF.

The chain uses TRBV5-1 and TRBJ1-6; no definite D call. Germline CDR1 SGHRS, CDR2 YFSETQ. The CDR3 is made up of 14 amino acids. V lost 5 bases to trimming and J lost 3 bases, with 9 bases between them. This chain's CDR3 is CASRSEDYNSPLHF. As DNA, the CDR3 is TGCGCCAGCAGGTCAGAGGACTATAATTCACCCCTCCACTTT.

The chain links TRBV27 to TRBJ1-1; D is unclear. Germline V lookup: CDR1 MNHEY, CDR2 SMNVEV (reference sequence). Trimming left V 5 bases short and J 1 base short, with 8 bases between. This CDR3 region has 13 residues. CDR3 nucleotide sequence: TGTGCCAGCAGTCCTATCGAGAACACTGAAGCTTTCTTT. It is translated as CASSPIENTEAFF.

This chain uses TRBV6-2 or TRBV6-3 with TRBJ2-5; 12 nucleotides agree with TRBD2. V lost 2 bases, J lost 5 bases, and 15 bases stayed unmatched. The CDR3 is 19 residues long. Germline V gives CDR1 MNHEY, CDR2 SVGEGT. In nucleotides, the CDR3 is TGTGCCAGCAGTTACGGGGTGCTAGCGGGAGGGCCTAGGAGGGAGACCCAGTACTTC. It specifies CASSYGVLAGGPRRETQYF.